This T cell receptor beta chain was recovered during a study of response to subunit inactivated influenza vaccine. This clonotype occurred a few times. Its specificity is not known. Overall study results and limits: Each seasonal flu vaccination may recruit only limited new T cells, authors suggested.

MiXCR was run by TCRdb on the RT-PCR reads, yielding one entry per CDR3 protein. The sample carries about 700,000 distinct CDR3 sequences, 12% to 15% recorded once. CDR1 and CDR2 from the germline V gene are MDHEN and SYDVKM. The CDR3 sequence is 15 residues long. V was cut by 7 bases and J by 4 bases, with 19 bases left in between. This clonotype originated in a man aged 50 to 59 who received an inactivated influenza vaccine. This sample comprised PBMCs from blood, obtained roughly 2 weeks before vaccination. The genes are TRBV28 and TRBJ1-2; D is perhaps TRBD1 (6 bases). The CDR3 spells CASIPYGGRVYGYTF. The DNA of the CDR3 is TGTGCCAGCATCCCCTACGGGGGGCGCGTCTATGGCTACACCTTC.